Listed below are T cell receptor beta chains from one sample, sequenced in a study of spatial heterogeneity in lung cancer. A single record per CDR3 protein comes from TCRdb applying MiXCR to the 5' RACE reads. The data hold just under 95,000 distinct CDR3 sequences, with approximately 12% observed a single time. Material: PBMCs, obtained at surgery. The source is a male donor with early-stage non-small cell lung cancer. The CDR3 runs from the conserved cysteine through the conserved F or W. The order of the fields is J gene, D gene, V gene, clone size, CDR3 DNA, CDR3 protein. D genes are given only for firm matches. Clone sizes are given selectively: once, few, many, or a class where the clone is expanded.

TRBJ2-3 | NA | TRBV13 | few | TGTGCCAGCAGCTCCCCCGGGGGCGCAGATACGCAGTATTTT | CASSSPGGADTQYF
TRBJ1-5 | NA | TRBV6-2/TRBV6-3 | few | TGTGCCAGCAGTCCACGCCCCATCGGGGCTATCAATCAGCCCCAGCATTTT | CASSPRPIGAINQPQHF
TRBJ2-3 | NA | TRBV5-1 | NA | TGCGCCAGCAGCTTGGCAGGGGGGCGCGACACAGATACGCAGTATTTT | CASSLAGGRDTDTQYF
TRBJ2-7 | TRBD2 | TRBV20-1 | NA | TGCAGTGCGCCACCAGCGGGAGTTTGGGAGCAGTACTTC | CSAPPAGVWEQYF
TRBJ2-1 | TRBD2 | TRBV7-7 | few | TGTGCTAGCAGCGTTTCAGCGGGGGGGATTGGTGAGCAGTTCTTC | CASSVSAGGIGEQFF
TRBJ2-3 | TRBD2 | TRBV28 | few | TGTGCCAGCAGTCTTCTTCCTAGCGGGGGGGCAGGAGGTACGCAGTATTTT | CASSLLPSGGAGGTQYF
TRBJ1-5 | NA | TRBV2 | NA | TGTGCCAGCAGGGGACCGGGACCGGTGGTGAGCAATCAGCCCCAGCATTTT | CASRGPGPVVSNQPQHF
TRBJ2-3 | TRBD2 | TRBV7-2 | NA | TGTGCCAGCAGCTTAAGTGGAGCGGGGGGGCCCAATACGCAGTATTTT | CASSLSGAGGPNTQYF
TRBJ1-2 | TRBD1 | TRBV7-2 | NA | TGTGCCAGCAGCACGCCGGGACAGGGAAAAACTGGCTACACCTTC | CASSTPGQGKTGYTF
TRBJ2-7 | NA | TRBV20-1 | many | TGCAGTGCTAGAGTAATAGCGGAAGGCTACGAGCAGTACTTC | CSARVIAEGYEQYF
TRBJ2-7 | NA | TRBV23-1 | few | TGCGCCAGCAGTCAATCACACAGGGTCCCGGGGAAAGCCTACGAGCAGTACTTC | CASSQSHRVPGKAYEQYF
TRBJ2-7 | NA | TRBV6-5 | NA | TGTGCCAGCAGCGATACGCCCGCTAACTACGAGCAGTACTTC | CASSDTPANYEQYF
TRBJ2-2 | NA | TRBV20-1 | NA | TGCAGTGTGTTTGTCGCCGGGGAGCTGTTTTTT | CSVFVAGELFF
TRBJ1-3 | NA | TRBV12-3/TRBV12-4 | NA | TGTGCCAGCAGTCCGGTGGACTCTGGAAACACCATATATTTT | CASSPVDSGNTIYF
TRBJ1-2 | TRBD1 | TRBV5-6 | NA | TGTGCCAGCAGCTTGAGACGGACAGGGGGAGACTTC | CASSLRRTGGDF
TRBJ1-6 | NA | TRBV20-1 | NA | TGCAGTGCTAGGGGAGGGGCAATAAATTCACCCCTCCACTTT | CSARGGAINSPLHF
TRBJ2-2 | NA | TRBV28 | NA | TGTGCCAGCAGTTTAGTCGGAATGCTCACCGGGGAGCTGTTTTTT | CASSLVGMLTGELFF
TRBJ1-1 | TRBD1 | TRBV9 | NA | TGTGCCAGCAGCACGACAGGGACTGGAGAAGGGGGAGCTTTCTTT | CASSTTGTGEGGAFF
TRBJ2-2 | NA | TRBV7-3 | NA | TGTGCCAGCAGCTCCCCCAACACCGGGGAGCTGTTTTTT | CASSSPNTGELFF
TRBJ2-5 | TRBD1 | TRBV6-2/TRBV6-3 | NA | TGTGCCAGCAGTCTCTCGGGACAGAAACAAGAGACCCAGTACTTC | CASSLSGQKQETQYF
TRBJ1-2 | NA | TRBV7-2 | NA | TGTGCCAGCAGCTTAATAAGCGGGGGCCCTCATGGCTACACCTTC | CASSLISGGPHGYTF
TRBJ1-5 | TRBD1 | TRBV20-1 | many | TGCAGTGCTCCCACAGGGGGCAATCAGCCCCAGCATTTT | CSAPTGGNQPQHF